The TCR beta chain under discussion was sequenced for a study of T cell responses to AZD1222 COVID-19 vaccine. The CDR3 length is 16 residues. Trimming stripped 1 base from V and 0 bases from J, with 7 bases between. Germline CDR1 reads SGHVS; CDR2 reads FQNEAQ. The method was immunoSEQ multiplex PCR; TCRdb's version includes in-frame clones alone and lacks a portion of them. The top ten hold approximately 1% of the sample, which has 200,000 to 250,000 clones, about 92% seen once. The TCR originated in an adult in good health. The rearrangement links TRBV7-8 to TRBJ1-6; the D is unclear. The specimen comprised peripheral blood, sampled on day 0 of MenACWY control vaccination. The CDR3 nucleotides read TGTGCCAGCAGCTTAGATTTGAACTCCTATAATTCACCCCTCCACTTT. Its protein is CASSLDLNSYNSPLHF.